These 10 T cell receptor beta chains share one sample of origin, sequenced in a study of blood T cell repertoires in COVID-19 (dated by TCRdb to the early 2020s). Library preparation was by the immunoSEQ multiplex PCR assay. What TCRdb holds here is the immuneACCESS table cut down to in-frame rearrangements. Part of the clones is not present; checked against another copy, under half of the missing clones reflect an unresolved V gene, and the others are unexplained. The sample table contains approximately 160,000 clones; only one count was recorded for about 86% of them. The ten largest clones add up to 7.3% of the sample. The sequenced sample was PBMCs or T cells enriched from blood (not recorded which). Receptors originate from a middle-aged man who had recovered from COVID-19.

This clone was seen many times. The gene calls are TRBV10-1 and TRBJ2-5; the match to TRBD2 covers 7 bases. J lost 3 bases, V lost 3 bases, and 4 bases had no gene match. The CDR3 totals 14 residues. Germline values: CDR1 WNHNN, CDR2 SYGVQD (reference sequence). In DNA form, the CDR3 reads TGCGCCAGCAGTGAAAGGCTAGCGGAAGAGACCCAGTACTTC. This sequence encodes CASSERLAEETQYF.

The rearrangement uses TRBV29-1 and TRBJ2-7; TRBD1 matches at 9 bases. Germline assignment: CDR1 SQVTM and CDR2 ANQGSEA. The CDR3 totals 13 residues. V lost 8 bases to trimming and J lost 6 bases; unmatched junction nucleotides: 11. CDR3 loop: CSRGDRALGEQYF. The DNA for the CDR3 is TGCAGCCGGGGGGACAGGGCTCTGGGCGAGCAGTACTTC.

This chain connects TRBV27 to TRBJ2-4, with TRBD1 as a possible D gene (6 bases). The CDR3 is 15 amino acids. From germline, CDR1 is MNHEY and CDR2 SMNVEV (reference sequence). Trimming shortened V by 8 bases and J by 0 bases, and 14 bases separated the two germline ends. This CDR3 reads CASRDLQGAKNIQYF. The CDR3 DNA sequence: TGTGCCAGCCGCGACCTACAGGGAGCCAAAAACATTCAGTACTTC.

The gene calls are TRBV5-5 and TRBJ2-2; 9 bases map to TRBD2. The CDR3 is 15 amino acids. The germline CDR1 and CDR2 sequences are SGHKS and YYEKEE (reference sequence). V lost 2 bases to trimming and J lost 3 bases; unmatched junction nucleotides: 2. The CDR3: CASSFTSGYTGELFF. CDR3 nucleotides: TGTGCCAGCAGCTTCACTAGCGGGTACACCGGGGAGCTGTTTTTT.

The chain combines TRBV27 with TRBJ1-1, with no clear D. The ends were cut back, 4 bases at V and 8 bases at J, with 14 bases in the middle. Looked up from germline, CDR1 is MNHEY and CDR2 is SMNVEV (reference sequence). The CDR3 covers 13 residues. CDR3 residues: CASSSLRLKEAFF. For the CDR3, the DNA is TGTGCCAGCAGTTCGTTGCGGCTGAAGGAAGCTTTCTTT.

The rearrangement links TRBV7-9 to TRBJ1-6, with TRBD1 matching 9 bases. The germline gives CDR1 SEHNR, CDR2 FQNEAQ (reference sequence). Trimming removed 5 bases from V and 9 bases from J; junction bases left unmatched: 8. CDR3 size: 15 residues. The CDR3 nucleotides are TGTGCCAGCAGCCCCCCGGGACAGGGTATTTCACCCCTCCACTTT. Translation gives CASSPPGQGISPLHF.

In nucleotides, the CDR3 is TGTGCCAGCCTGCGGGGGGGCCTAATCGAGTACAATGAGCAGTTCTTC. This gives the protein CASLRGGLIEYNEQFF. This chain links TRBV21-1 with TRBJ2-1; the table's D call of TRBD2 was not tested on the DNA. TRBV21-1 is assigned pseudogene status. The CDR3 contains 16 residues.

This clone was detected a few times. J is TRBJ2-7 and V is TRBV21-1; the table gives TRBD1 as D, unverified against the DNA. TRBV21-1 is marked as a pseudogene. The CDR3 runs to 16 residues. The CDR3: CASSENRDKAAHEQYF. The DNA for the CDR3 is TGTGCCAGCAGCGAGAACCGGGACAAGGCCGCCCACGAGCAGTACTTC.

The rearrangement joins TRBV18 to TRBJ1-6; TRBD1 matches at 11 bases. With V trimmed by 5 bases and J by 5 bases, 2 bases remained unmatched. This CDR3 is 15 amino acids long. From germline, CDR1 is KGHSH and CDR2 LQKENI. Here the CDR3 reads CASSGQGANNSPLHF. The CDR3, as DNA: TGTGCCAGCTCAGGACAGGGGGCTAATAATTCACCCCTCCACTTT.

The gene calls are TRBV27 and TRBJ1-6, with 7 bases aligning to TRBD1. Germline V lookup: CDR1 MNHEY, CDR2 SMNVEV (reference sequence). The CDR3 spans 17 residues. Trimming removed 4 bases from V and 4 bases from J; junction bases left unmatched: 10. The CDR3 spells CASSSPRGTAYNSPLHF. The CDR3 DNA reads as TGTGCCAGCAGTTCGCCCAGAGGGACAGCGTATAATTCACCCCTCCACTTT.